The clone carrying this T cell receptor (beta chain) was picked up a small number of times. What it binds is not known. 60 Vbeta and 13 Jbeta primers were used in PCR. Some clones are missing from TCRdb's copy, which holds only in-frame ones; the method was immunoSEQ multiplex PCR. The sample lists 220,000 or so clones, approximately 80% occurring once. The data were obtained in a study of cytomegalovirus exposure and HLA in healthy donors. Findings and caveats of the study: Follow-up analysis found HLA locus-dependent TCR association rates, highest for DRB1 and lowest for HLA-C. Per a prior analysis, the majority of TCR beta V segments were productive roughly 87% or roughly 30% of the time.

The sequenced sample was PBMCs. The clonotype was recovered from a man over 45 in good health and CMV-seronegative.

CDR3 in DNA: TGTGCCAGCAGTCCCCGGACAGGGAACTCCTACGAGCAGTACTTC. Translated, it gives CASSPRTGNSYEQYF. This chain joins TRBV27 and TRBJ2-7; 8 bases agree with TRBD1. Trimming cost V 5 bases and J 0 bases; bases outside gene matches: 6. Germline V gives CDR1 MNHEY, CDR2 SMNVEV (reference sequence). The CDR3 spans 15 residues.